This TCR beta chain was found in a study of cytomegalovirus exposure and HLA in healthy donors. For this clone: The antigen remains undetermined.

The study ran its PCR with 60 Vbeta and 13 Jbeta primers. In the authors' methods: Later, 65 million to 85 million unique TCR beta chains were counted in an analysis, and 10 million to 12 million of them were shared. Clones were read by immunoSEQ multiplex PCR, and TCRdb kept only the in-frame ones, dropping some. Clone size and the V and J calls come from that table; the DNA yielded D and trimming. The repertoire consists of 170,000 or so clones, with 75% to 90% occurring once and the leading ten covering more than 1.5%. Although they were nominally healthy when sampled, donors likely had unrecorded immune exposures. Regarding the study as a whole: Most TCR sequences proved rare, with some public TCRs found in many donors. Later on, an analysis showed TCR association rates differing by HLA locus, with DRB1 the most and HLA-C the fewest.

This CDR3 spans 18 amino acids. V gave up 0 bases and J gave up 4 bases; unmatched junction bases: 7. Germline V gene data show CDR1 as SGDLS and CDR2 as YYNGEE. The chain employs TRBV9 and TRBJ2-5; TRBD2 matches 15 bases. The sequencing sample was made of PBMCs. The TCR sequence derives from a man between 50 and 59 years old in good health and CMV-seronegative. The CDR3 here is CASSVGGTSGGYRETQYF. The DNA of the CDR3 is TGTGCCAGCAGCGTAGGTGGGACTAGCGGGGGGTATCGAGAGACCCAGTACTTC.